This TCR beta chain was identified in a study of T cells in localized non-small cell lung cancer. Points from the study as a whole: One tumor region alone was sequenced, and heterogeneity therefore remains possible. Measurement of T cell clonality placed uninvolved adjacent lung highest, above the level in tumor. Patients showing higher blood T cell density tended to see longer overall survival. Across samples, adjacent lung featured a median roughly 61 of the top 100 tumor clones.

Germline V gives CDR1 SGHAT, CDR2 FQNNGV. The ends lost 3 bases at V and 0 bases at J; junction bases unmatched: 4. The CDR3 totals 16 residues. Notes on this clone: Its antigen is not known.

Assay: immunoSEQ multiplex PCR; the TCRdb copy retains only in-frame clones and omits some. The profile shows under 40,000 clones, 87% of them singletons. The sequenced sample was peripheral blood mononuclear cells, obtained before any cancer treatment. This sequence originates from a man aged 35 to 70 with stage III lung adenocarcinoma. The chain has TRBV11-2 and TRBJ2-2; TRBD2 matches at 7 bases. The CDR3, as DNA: TGTGCCAGCAGCTTCCGCGGGGGAGCGAACACCGGGGAGCTGTTTTTT. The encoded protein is CASSFRGGANTGELFF.